This T cell receptor beta chain is from a study of memory CD4+ T cells and cytomegalovirus serostatus. TCRdb keeps only in-frame clones here, not all; method: immunoSEQ multiplex PCR. The data contain under 85,000 clones, under 80% of them seen just once; the ten biggest clones take up just over 2.5%. This CDR3 spans 11 amino acids. The germline V gene encodes CDR1 DFQATT and CDR2 SNEGSKA (reference sequence). Deletions cut 5 bases from V and 8 bases from J, with 12 bases between. Single viable CD3+CD4+CD8-CD45RO+ cells were sorted as the memory CD4+ T cells. This TCR was sampled from an adult in good health and CMV-seropositive. V usage is TRBV20-1 and J usage is TRBJ1-2, with D perhaps TRBD1 (6 bases). The sample comprised memory CD4+ T cells from blood. CDR3 protein: CSAVAGAGYTF. The CDR3 DNA reads as TGCAGTGCTGTAGCAGGGGCCGGCTACACCTTC.